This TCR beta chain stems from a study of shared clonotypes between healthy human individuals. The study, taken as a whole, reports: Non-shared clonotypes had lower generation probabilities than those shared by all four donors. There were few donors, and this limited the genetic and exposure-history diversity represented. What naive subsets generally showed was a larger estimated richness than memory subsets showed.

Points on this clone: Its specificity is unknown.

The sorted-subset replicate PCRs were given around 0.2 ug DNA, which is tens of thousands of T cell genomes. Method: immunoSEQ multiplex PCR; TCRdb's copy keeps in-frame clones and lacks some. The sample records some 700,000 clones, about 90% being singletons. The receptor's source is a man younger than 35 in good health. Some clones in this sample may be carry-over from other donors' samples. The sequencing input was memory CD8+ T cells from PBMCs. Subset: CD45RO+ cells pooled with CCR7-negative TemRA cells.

CDR3 region: CASSSYGANSNYGYTF. CDR3 in DNA: TGTGCCAGCAGTTCATATGGCGCAAATTCGAACTATGGCTACACCTTC. The chain combines TRBV7-9 with TRBJ1-2; D not certain. The germline V gene has CDR1 SEHNR and CDR2 FQNEAQ (reference sequence). There are 16 residues in the CDR3. Trimming left V 6 bases short and J 2 bases short, with 19 bases between.